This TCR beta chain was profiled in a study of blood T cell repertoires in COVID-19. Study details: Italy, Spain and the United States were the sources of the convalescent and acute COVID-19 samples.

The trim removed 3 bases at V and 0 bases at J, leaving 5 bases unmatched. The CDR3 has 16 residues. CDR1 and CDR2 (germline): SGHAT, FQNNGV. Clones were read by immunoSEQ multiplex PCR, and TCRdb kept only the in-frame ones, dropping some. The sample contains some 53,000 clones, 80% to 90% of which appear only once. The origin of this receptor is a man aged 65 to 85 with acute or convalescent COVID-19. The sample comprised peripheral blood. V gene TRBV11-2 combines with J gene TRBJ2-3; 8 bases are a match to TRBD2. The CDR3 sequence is CASSFGGGLSTDTQYF. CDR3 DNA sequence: TGTGCCAGCAGCTTCGGCGGGGGGCTCAGCACAGATACGCAGTATTTT.